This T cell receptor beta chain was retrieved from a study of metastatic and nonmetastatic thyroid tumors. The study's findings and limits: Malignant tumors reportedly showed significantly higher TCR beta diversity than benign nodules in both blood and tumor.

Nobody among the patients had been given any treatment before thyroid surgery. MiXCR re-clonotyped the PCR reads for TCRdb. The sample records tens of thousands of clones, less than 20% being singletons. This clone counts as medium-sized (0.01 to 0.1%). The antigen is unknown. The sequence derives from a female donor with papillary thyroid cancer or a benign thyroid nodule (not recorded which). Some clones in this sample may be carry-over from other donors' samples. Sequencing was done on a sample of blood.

CDR3 nucleotide sequence: TGTGCCAGCAGCCGGAGACAGGCGCTAGGTTCACCCCTCCACTTT. This encodes CASSRRQALGSPLHF. The chain employs TRBV28 and TRBJ1-6, with D perhaps TRBD1 (6 bases). With 6 bases removed from V and 9 bases from J, the gap between germline ends came to 18 bases. Germline V gene sequence: CDR1 MDHEN, CDR2 SYDVKM. The CDR3 sequence is 15 residues long.